This entry describes one TCR beta chain. This was the immunoSEQ v3 assay. Repertoires were generated with immunoSEQ multiplex PCR, while TCRdb's copy carries only in-frame clones and drops some. The profile covers about 100,000 clones, with around three fifths appearing a single time and 11% taken by the ten largest. Indicated time point: pre-treatment sample, taken before nivolumab and TIL therapy. Pleural nodules or supraclavicular lymph nodes made up most of the excised metastases sampled. This record comes from a study of TIL therapy for anti-PD-1-resistant metastatic lung cancer. V lost 4 bases to trimming and J lost 1 base, with 12 bases between them. Germline CDR1 is SQVTM and CDR2 is ANQGSEA. The CDR3 has 14 residues.

The specimen was tumor tissue, collected at baseline. The clonotype originates from a person between 25 and 80 years old with non-small cell lung cancer. The chain carries TRBV29-1 and TRBJ2-3, with D perhaps TRBD1 (5 bases). CDR3 DNA: TGCAGCGTTGTTCCCTTACAGGGCACAGATACGCAGTATTTT. This sequence encodes CSVVPLQGTDTQYF.